This passage covers 3 T cell receptor beta chains from one sample sequenced in a study of T cell repertoires in cytomegalovirus infection. TCRdb reprocessed the reads with MiXCR, giving one entry per CDR3 protein. Of about 490,000 distinct CDR3 sequences listed, 10% to 12% are singletons. Sequenced material: PBMCs. These receptors all come from a human donor in good health (CMV status not recorded). Some clones in this sample may be carry-over from other donors' samples.

Comments on this clonotype: Germline is not matched at one junction end, which may reflect a read error. The rearrangement links TRBV30 to TRBJ2-7; D not certain. The CDR3 contains 12 residues. Germline V gene sequence: CDR1 GTSNPN, CDR2 SVGIG (reference sequence). CDR3 region: CGPPPSYYEQYF. The DNA of the CDR3 is TGCGGCCCCCCCCCATCGTACTACGAGCAGTACTTC.

This clonotype was counted many times. The chain employs TRBV27 and TRBJ1-1; TRBD1 might be the D (6 bases). The V end was cut by 6 bases, the J end by 4 bases, with 15 bases between. CDR1 and CDR2 (germline): MNHEY, SMNVEV (reference sequence). The CDR3 contains 14 residues. In DNA form, the CDR3 reads TGTGCCAGCAGCCACCTTAGAGGGGGCACTGAAGCTTTCTTT. Amino acid sequence: CASSHLRGGTEAFF.

The CDR3 nucleotides are TGTGCCTGGACTTTACAGGGAGCCCCCTCCTACGAGCAGTACTTC. This translates into CAWTLQGAPSYEQYF. V usage is TRBV30 and J usage is TRBJ2-7, with D possibly matching TRBD1 (6 bases). CDR3 length: 15 amino acids. Germline assignment: CDR1 GTSNPN and CDR2 SVGIG (reference sequence). Between the trimmed V and J ends, which lost 4 bases and 0 bases, there was a span of 16 bases.